This TCR beta chain was documented in a study of cytomegalovirus exposure and HLA in healthy donors. General study results and limits: In the analysis, some V segments, TRBV6-2 and TRBV6-3 included, were excluded as indistinguishable. A missense variant in DCLRE1C was later tied to TCR beta V- and J-gene trimming. Most of the CMV-associated TCR beta chains (in a later analysis) appeared to be HLA-restricted.

About this clone: As yet, its antigen is unknown.

Amplification used 60 Vbeta primers and 13 Jbeta primers. Sequencing was performed with immunoSEQ multiplex PCR; in TCRdb, only in-frame clones are kept and a portion is missing. The sample contains about 130,000 clones, roughly 79% of which appear only once. This CDR3 is 13 amino acids long. CDR1 and CDR2 from the germline V gene are SGDLS and YYNGEE. V lost 0 bases to trimming and J lost 6 bases, with 10 bases between them. The clonotype comes from a woman aged 45-65 years in good health and CMV-seronegative. The sequenced material came from PBMCs. This chain connects TRBV9 to TRBJ2-7; perhaps TRBD2 as D (5 bases). The CDR3 sequence: CASSVVGVGEQYF. The CDR3 DNA sequence: TGTGCCAGCAGCGTAGTCGGGGTAGGCGAGCAGTACTTC.